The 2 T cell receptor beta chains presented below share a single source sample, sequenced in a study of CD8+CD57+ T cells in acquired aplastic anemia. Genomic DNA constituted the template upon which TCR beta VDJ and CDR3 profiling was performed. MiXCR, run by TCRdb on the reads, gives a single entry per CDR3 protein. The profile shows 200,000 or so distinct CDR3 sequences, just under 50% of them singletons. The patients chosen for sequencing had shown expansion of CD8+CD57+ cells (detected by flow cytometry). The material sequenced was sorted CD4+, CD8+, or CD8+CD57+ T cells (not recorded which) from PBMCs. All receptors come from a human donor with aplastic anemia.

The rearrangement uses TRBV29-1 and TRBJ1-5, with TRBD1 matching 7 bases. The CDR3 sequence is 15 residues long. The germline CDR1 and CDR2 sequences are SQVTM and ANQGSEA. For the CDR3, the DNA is TGCACCACTTGGGGGGGGGACAGTCCTAATCAGCCCCAGCATTTT. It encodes CTTWGGDSPNQPQHF. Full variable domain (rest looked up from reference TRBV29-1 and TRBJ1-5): SAVISQKPSRDICQRGTSLTIQCQVDSQVTMMFWYRQQPGQSLTLIATANQGSEATYESGFVIDKFPISRPNLTFSTLTVSNMSPEDSSIYLCTTWGGDSPNQPQHFGDGTRLSIL.

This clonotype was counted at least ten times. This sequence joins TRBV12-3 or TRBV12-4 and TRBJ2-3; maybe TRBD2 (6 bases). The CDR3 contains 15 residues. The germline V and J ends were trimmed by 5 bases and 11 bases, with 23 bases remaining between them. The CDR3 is CASSPRDFPRGGQYF. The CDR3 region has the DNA TGTGCCAGCAGTCCACGGGACTTCCCAAGGGGCGGGCAGTATTTT.